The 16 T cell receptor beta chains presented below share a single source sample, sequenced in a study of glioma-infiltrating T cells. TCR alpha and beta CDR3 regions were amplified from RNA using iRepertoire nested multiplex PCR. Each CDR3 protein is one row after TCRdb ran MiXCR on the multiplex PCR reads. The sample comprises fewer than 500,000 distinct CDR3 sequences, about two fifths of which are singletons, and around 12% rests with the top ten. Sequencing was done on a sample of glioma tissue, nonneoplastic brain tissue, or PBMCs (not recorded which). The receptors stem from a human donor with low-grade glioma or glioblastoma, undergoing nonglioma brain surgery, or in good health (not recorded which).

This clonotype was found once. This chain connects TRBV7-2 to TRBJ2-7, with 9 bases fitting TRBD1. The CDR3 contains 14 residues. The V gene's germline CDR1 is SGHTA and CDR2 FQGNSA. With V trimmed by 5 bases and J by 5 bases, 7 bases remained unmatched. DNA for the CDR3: TGTGCCAGCAGCCTAGGACAGGGGAGAGACGAGCAGTACTTC. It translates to CASSLGQGRDEQYF.

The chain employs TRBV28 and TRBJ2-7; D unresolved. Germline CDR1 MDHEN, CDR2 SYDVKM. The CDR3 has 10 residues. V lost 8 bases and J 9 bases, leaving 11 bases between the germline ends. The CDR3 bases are TGTGCCAGCTGCTCAGAGGTGCAGTACTTC. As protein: CASCSEVQYF.

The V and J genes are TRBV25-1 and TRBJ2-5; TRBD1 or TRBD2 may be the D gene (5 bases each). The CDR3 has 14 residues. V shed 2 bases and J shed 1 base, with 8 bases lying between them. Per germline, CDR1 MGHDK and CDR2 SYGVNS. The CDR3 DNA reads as TGTGCCAGCAGTGAAAGGGACCCCCAAGAGACCCAGTACTTC. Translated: CASSERDPQETQYF.

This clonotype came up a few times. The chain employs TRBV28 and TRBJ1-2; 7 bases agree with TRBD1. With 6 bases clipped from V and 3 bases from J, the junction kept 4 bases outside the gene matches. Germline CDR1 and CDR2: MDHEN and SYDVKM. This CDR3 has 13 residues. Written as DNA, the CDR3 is TGTGCCAGCAGCTTCGGACAGGACTATGGCTACACCTTC. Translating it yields CASSFGQDYGYTF.

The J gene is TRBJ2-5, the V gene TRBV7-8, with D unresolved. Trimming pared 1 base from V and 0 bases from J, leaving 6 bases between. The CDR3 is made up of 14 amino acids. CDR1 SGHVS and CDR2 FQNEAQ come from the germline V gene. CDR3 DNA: TGTGCCAGCAGCTTAGTTCGCTACCAAGAGACCCAGTACTTC. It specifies CASSLVRYQETQYF.

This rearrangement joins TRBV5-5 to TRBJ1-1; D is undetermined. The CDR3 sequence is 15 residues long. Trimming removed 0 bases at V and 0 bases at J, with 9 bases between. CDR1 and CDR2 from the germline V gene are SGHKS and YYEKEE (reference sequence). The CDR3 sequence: CASSLGFGLNTEAFF. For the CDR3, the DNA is TGTGCCAGCAGCTTGGGTTTCGGCCTGAACACTGAAGCTTTCTTT.

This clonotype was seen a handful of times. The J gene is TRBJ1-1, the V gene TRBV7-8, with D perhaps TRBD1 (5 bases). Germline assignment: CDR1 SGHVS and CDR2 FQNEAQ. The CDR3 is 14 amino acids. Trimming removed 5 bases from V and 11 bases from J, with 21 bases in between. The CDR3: CASSPLGQGRKAFF. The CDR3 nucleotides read TGTGCCAGCAGCCCCCTAGGACAAGGGCGGAAGGCTTTCTTT. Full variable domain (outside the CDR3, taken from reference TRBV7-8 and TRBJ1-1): GAGVSQSPRYKVAKRGQDVALRCDPISGHVSLFWYQQALGQGPEFLTYFQNEAQLDKSGLPSDRFFAERPEGSVSTLKIQRTQQEDSAVYLCASSPLGQGRKAFFGQGTRLTVV.

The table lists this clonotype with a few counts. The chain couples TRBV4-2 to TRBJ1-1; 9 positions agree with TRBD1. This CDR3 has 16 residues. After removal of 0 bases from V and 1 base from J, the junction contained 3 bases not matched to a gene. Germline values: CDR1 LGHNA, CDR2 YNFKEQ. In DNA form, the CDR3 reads TGTGCCAGCAGCCAAGATGGGGGACAGGGGAACACTGAAGCTTTCTTT. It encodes CASSQDGGQGNTEAFF.

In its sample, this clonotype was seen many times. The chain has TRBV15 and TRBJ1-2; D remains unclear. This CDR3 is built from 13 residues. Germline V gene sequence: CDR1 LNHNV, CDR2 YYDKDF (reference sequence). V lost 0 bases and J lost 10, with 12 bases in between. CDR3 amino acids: CATSRDSGSYYTF. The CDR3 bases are TGTGCCACCAGCAGAGATAGTGGCAGTTACTACACCTTC.

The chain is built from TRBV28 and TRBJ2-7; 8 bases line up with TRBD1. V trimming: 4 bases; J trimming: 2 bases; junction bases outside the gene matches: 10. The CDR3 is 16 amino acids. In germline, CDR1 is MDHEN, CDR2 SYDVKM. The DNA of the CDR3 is TGTGCCAGCAGTTCCCCCGGGACAGGCCTACCCTACGAGCAGTACTTC. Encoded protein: CASSSPGTGLPYEQYF.

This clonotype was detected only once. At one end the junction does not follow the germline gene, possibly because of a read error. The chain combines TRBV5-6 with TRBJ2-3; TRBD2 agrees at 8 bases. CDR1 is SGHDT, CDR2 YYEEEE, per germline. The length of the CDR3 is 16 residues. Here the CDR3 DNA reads TGTGCCAGCAGCTTGGCCGGGACTAGGCCCACAGATATGCAGTATTTT. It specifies CASSLAGTRPTDMQYF.

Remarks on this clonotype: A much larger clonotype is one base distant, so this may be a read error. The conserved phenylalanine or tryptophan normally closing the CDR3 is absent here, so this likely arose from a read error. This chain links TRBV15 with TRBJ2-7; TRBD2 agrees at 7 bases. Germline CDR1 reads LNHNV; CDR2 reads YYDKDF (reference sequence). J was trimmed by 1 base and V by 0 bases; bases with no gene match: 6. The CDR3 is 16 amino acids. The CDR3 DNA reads TGTGCCACCAGCAGAGATGCGGGAGACATGTCCTACGAGCAGTACTTA. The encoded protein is CATSRDAGDMSYEQYL.

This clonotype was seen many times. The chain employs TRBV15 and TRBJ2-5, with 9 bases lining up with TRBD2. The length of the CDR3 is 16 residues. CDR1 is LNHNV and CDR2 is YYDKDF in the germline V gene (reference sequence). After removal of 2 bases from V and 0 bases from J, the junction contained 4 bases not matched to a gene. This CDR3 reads CATSRTQREDQETQYF. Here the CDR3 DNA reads TGTGCCACCAGCAGAACGCAGCGGGAGGACCAAGAGACCCAGTACTTC.

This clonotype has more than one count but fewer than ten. The CDR3 protein is CASSEGGQGSNEQYF. CDR3 DNA sequence: TGTGCCAGCAGTGAAGGGGGACAGGGGTCCAACGAGCAGTACTTC. This chain connects TRBV25-1 to TRBJ2-7, with 10 bases fitting TRBD1. V trimming: 2 bases; J trimming: 5 bases; junction bases outside the gene matches: 6. The CDR3 runs 15 residues. The V gene's germline CDR1 is MGHDK and CDR2 SYGVNS.

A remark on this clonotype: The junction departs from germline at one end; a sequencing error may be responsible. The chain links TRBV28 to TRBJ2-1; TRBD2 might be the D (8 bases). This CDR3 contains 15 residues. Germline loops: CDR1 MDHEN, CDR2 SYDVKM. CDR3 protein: CASRPGGTVDNEQSF. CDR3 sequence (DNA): TGTGCCAGCAGGCCGGGAGGGACAGTCGACAATGAGCAGTCCTTC.

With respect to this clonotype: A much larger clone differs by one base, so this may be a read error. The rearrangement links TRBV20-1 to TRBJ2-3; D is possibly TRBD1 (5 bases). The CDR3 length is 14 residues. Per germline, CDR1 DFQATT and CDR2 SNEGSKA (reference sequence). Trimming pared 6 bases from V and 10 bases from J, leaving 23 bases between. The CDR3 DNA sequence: TGCAGTGCGCCAAAGTCAGGGCGGAAGGATGCGCAGTATTTT. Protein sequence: CSAPKSGRKDAQYF.